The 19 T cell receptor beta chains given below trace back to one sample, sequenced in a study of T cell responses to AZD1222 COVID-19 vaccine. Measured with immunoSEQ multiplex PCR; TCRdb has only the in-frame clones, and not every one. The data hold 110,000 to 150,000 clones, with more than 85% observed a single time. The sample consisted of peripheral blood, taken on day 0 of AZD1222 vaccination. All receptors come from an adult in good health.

The CDR3 protein is CASSKAGTGSSGSYEQYF. The CDR3 DNA reads TGTGCCAGTAGTAAGGCCGGGACAGGGTCTAGCGGATCCTACGAGCAGTACTTC. The chain links TRBV19 to TRBJ2-7, with 9 bases identical to TRBD1. The CDR3 is 18 amino acids. The germline CDR1 and CDR2 sequences are LNHDA and SQIVND (reference sequence). V gave up 4 bases and J gave up 1 base; unmatched junction bases: 14.

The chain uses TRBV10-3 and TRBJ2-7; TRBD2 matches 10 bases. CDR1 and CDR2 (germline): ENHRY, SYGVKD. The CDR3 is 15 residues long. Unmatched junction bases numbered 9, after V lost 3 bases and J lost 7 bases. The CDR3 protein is CAISERLAGAGEQYF. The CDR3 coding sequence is TGTGCCATCAGTGAACGGCTAGCGGGAGCTGGTGAGCAGTACTTC.

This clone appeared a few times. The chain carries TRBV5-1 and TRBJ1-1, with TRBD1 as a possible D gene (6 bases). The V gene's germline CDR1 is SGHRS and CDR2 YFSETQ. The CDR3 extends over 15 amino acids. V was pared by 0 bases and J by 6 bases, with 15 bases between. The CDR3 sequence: CASSLEGHVVPEAFF. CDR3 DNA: TGCGCCAGCAGCTTGGAGGGACACGTAGTTCCTGAAGCTTTCTTT.

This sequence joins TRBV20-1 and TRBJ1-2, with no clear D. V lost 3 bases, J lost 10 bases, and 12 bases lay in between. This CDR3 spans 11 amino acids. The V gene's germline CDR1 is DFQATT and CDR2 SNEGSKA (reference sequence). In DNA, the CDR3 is TGCAGTGCTAGTCTTGGTCTGCTCTACACCTTC. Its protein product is CSASLGLLYTF.

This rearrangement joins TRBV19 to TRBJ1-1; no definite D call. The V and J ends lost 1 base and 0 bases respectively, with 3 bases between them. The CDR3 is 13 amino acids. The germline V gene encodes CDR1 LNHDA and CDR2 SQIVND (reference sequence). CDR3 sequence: CASSIAMNTEAFF. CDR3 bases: TGTGCCAGTAGTATAGCGATGAACACTGAAGCTTTCTTT.

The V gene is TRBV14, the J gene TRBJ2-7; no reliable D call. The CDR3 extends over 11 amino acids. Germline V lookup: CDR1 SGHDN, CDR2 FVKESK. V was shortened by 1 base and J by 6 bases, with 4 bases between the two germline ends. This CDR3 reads CASSQGGEQYF. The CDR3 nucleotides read TGTGCCAGCAGCCAAGGTGGCGAGCAGTACTTC.

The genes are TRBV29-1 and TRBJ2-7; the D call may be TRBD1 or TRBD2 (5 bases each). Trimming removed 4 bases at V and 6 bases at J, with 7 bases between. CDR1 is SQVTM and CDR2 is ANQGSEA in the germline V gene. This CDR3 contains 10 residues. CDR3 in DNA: TGCAGCGTTGTCGGGGCCGAGCAGTACTTC. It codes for CSVVGAEQYF.

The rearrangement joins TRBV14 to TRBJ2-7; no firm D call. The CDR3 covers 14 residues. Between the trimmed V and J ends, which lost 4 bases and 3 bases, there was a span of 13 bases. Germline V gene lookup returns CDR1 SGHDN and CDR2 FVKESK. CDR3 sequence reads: CASSRLLWDYEQYF. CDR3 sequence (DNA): TGTGCCAGCAGCCGTCTGCTCTGGGACTACGAGCAGTACTTC.

CDR3 sequence reads: CATSDKAATNEKLFF. The CDR3 DNA is TGTGCCACCAGTGATAAGGCTGCAACTAATGAAAAACTGTTTTTT. The rearrangement joins TRBV24-1 to TRBJ1-4; D remains unclear. Germline CDR1 reads KGHDR; CDR2 reads SFDVKD. V gave up 3 bases and J gave up 0 bases, with 7 bases separating them. The CDR3 totals 15 residues.

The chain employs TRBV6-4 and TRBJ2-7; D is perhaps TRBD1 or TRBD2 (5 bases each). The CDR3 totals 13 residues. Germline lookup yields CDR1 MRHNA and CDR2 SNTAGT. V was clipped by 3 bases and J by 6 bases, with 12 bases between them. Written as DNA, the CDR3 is TGTGCCAGCAGTGATGTGAGGGGAAGCGAGCAGTACTTC. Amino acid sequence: CASSDVRGSEQYF.

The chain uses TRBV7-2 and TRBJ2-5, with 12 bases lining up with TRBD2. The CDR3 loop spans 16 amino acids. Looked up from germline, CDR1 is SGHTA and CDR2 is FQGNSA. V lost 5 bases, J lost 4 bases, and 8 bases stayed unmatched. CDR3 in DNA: TGTGCCAGCAGCCTCAGGACTAGCGGGATCGGAGAGACCCAGTACTTC. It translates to CASSLRTSGIGETQYF.

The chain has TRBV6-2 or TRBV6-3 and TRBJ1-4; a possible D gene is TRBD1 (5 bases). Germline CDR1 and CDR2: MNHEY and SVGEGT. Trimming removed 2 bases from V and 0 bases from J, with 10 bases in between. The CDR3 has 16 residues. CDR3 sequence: CASSYTGRTTNEKLFF. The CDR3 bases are TGTGCCAGCAGTTACACGGGACGCACAACTAATGAAAAACTGTTTTTT.

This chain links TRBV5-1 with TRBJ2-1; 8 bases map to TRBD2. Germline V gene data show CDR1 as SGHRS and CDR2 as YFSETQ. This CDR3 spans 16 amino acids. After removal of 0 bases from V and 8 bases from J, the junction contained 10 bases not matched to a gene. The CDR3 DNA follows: TGCGCCAGCAGCTTGGAAACAGCGGGAGCGATCGATGAGCAGTTCTTC. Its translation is CASSLETAGAIDEQFF. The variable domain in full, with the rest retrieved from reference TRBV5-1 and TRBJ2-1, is KAGVTQTPRYLIKTRGQQVTLSCSPISGHRSVSWYQQTPGQGLQFLFEYFSETQRNKGNFPGRFSGRQFSNSRSEMNVSTLELGDSALYLCASSLETAGAIDEQFFGPGTRLTVL.

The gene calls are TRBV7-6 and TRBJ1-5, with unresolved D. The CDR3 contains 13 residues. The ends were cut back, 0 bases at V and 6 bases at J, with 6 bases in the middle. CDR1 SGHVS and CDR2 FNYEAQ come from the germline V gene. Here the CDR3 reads CASSLALSQPQHF. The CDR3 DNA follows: TGTGCCAGCAGCTTAGCGCTAAGTCAGCCCCAGCATTTT. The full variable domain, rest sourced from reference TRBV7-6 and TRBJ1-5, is GAGVSQSPRYKVTKRGQDVALRCDPISGHVSLYWYRQALGQGPEFLTYFNYEAQQDKSGLPNDRFSAERPEGSISTLTIQRTEQRDSAMYRCASSLALSQPQHFGDGTRLSIL.

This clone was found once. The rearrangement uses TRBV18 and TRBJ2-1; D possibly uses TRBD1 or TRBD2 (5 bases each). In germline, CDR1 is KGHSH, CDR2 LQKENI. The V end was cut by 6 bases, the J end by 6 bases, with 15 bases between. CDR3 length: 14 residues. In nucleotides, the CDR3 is TGTGCCAGCTCCCCCAGCCGGGGCGTCAATGAGCAGTTCTTC. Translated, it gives CASSPSRGVNEQFF.

CDR3 residues: CASSILRDPQGYEQYF. The CDR3 DNA follows: TGTGCCAGTAGTATACTCCGGGACCCACAGGGCTACGAGCAGTACTTC. This chain links TRBV19 with TRBJ2-7, with a tentative D call TRBD1 (6 bases). The CDR3 has 16 residues. The V end lost 2 bases, the J end lost 3 bases, and 17 bases lay between the germline ends. From germline, CDR1 is LNHDA and CDR2 SQIVND (reference sequence).

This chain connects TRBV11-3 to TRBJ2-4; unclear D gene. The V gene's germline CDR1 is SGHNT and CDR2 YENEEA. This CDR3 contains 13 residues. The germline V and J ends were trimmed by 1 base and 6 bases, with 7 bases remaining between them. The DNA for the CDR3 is TGTGCCAGCAGCTTAGCTACGGGAAACATTCAGTACTTC. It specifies CASSLATGNIQYF.

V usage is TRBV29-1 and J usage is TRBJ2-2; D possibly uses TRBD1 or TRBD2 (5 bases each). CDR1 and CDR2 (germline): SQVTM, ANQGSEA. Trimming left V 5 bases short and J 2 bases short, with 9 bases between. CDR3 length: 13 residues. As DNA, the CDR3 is TGCAGCGTTAACGGGGCTAACACCGGGGAGCTGTTTTTT. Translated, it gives CSVNGANTGELFF.

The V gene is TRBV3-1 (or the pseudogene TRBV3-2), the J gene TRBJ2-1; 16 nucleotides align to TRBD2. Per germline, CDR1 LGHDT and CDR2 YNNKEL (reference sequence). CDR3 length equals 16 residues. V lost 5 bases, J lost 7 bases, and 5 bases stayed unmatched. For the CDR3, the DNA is TGTGCCAGCAGCGTGGGACTAGCGGGAGGGGAAAATGAGCAGTTCTTC. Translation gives CASSVGLAGGENEQFF.